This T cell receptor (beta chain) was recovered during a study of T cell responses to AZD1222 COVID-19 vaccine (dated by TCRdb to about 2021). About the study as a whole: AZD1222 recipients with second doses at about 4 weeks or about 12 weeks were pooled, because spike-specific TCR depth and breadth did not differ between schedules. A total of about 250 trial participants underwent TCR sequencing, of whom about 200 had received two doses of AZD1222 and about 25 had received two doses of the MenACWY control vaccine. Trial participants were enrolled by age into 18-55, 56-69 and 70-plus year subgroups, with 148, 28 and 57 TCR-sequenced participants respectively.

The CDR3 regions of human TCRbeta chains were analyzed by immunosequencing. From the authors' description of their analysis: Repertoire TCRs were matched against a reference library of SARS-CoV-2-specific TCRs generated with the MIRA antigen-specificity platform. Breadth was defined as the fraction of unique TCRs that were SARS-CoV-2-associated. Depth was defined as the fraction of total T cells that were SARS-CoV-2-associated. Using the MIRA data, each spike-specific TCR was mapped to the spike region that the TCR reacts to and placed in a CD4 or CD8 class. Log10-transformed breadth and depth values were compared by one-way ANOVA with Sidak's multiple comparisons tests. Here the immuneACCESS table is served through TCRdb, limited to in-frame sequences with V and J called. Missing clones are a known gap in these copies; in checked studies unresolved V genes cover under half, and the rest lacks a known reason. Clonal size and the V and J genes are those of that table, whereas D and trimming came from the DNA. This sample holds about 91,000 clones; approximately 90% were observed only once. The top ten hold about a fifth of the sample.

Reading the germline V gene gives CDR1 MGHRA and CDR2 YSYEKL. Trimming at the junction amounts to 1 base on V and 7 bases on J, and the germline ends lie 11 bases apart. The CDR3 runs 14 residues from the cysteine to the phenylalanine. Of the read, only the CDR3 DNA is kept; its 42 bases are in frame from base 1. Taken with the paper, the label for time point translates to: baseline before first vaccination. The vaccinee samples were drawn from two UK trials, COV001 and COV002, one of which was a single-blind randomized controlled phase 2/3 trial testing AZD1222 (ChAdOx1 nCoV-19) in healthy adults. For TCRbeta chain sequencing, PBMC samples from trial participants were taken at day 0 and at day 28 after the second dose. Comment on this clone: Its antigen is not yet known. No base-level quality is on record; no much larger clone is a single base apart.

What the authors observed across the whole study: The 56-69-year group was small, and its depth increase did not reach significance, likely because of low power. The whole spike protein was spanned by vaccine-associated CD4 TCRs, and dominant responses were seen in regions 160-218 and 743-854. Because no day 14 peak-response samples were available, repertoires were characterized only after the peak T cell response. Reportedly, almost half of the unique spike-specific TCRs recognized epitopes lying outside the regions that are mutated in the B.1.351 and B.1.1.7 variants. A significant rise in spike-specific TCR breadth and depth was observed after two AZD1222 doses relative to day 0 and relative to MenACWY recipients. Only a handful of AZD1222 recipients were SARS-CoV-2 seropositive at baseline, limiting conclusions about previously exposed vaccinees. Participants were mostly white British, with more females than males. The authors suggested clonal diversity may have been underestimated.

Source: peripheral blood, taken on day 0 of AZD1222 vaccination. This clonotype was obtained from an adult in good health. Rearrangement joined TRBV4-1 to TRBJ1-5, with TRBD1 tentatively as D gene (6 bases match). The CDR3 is CASSQGLGGQPQHF. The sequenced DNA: TGCGCCAGCAGCCAAGGGCTAGGGGGGCAGCCCCAGCATTTT.